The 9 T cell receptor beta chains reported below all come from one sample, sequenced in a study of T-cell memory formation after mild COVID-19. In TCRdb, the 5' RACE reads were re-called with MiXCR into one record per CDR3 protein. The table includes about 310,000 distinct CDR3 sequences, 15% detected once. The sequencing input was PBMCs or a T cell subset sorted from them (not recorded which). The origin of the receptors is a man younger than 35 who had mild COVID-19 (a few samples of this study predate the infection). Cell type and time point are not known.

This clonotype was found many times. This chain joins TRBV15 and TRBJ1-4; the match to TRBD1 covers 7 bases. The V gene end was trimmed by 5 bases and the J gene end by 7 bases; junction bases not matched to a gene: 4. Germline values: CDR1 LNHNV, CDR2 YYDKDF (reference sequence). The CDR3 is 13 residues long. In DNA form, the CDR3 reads TGTGCCACCAGCGACAGGGTGACTGAAAAACTGTTTTTT. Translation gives CATSDRVTEKLFF.

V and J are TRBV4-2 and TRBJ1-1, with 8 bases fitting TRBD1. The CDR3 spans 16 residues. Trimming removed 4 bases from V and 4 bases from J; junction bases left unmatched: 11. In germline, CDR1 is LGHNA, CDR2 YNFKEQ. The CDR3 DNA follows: TGTGCCAGCAGCCCACGTTGGACAGGGACGGGCACTGAAGCTTTCTTT. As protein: CASSPRWTGTGTEAFF.

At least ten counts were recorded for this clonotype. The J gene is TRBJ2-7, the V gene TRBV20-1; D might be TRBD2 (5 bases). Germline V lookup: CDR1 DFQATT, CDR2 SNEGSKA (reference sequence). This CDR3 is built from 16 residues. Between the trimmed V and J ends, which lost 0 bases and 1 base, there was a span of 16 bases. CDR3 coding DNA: TGCAGTGCTAGAGATCATGGGGAGTTGGGGTCCTACGAGCAGTACTTC. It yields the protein CSARDHGELGSYEQYF.

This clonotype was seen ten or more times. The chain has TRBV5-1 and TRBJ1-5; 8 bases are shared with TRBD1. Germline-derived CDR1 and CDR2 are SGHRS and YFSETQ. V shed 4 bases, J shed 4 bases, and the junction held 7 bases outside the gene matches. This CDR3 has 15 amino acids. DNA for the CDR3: TGCGCCAGCAGCCAAAGACAGGGGTCGAATCAGCCCCAGCATTTT. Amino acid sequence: CASSQRQGSNQPQHF.

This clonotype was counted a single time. Written as DNA, the CDR3 is TGTGCCAGCAGGGGGGCTCGCGGGGCACCAGCTTACGCCCAGCATTTT. This encodes CASRGARGAPAYAQHF. This chain uses TRBV6-2 or TRBV6-3 with TRBJ1-5, with a tentative D call TRBD1 (6 bases). This CDR3 is 16 amino acids long. V was trimmed by 6 bases and J by 11 bases, leaving 26 bases between them. Germline V CDR1 and CDR2: MNHEY, SVGEGT.

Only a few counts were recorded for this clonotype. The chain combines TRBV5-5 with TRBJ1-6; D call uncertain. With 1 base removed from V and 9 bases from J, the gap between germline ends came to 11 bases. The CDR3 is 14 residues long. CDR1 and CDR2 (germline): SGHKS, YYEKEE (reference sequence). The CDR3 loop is CASSLSVISSPLHF. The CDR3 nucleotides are TGTGCCAGCAGCTTGTCGGTTATCAGTTCACCCCTCCACTTT.

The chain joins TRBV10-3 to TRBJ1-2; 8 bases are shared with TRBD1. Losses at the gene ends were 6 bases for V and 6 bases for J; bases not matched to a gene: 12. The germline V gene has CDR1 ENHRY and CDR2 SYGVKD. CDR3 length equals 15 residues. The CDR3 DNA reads TGTGCCATCAGGGACAGGGCTATGGGTTCAAATGGCTACACCTTC. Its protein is CAIRDRAMGSNGYTF.

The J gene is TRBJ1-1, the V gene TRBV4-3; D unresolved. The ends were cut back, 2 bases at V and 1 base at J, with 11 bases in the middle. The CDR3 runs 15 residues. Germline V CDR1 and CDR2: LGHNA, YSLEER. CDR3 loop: CASSQLVAGNTEAFF. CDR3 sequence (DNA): TGCGCCAGCAGCCAACTTGTAGCAGGGAACACTGAAGCTTTCTTT.

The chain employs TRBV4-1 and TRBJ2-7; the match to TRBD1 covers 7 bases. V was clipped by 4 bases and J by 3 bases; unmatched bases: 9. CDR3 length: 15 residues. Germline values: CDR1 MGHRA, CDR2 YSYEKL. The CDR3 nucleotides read TGCGCCAGCAGCCCGAGGACAGGTTCGGTCTACGAGCAGTACTTC. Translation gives CASSPRTGSVYEQYF.